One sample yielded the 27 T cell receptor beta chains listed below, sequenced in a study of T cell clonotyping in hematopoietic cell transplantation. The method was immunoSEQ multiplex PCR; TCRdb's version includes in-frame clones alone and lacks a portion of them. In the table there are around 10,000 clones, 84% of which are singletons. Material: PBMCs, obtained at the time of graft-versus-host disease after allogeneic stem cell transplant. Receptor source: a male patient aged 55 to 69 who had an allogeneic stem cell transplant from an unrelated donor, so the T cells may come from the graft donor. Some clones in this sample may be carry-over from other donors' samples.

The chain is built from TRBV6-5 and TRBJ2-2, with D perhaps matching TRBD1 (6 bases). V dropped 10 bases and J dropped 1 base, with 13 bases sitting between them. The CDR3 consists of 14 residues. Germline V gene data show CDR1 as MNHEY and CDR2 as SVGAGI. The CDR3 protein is CATQGHRNTGELFF. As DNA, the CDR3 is TGTGCCACCCAGGGACACCGGAACACCGGGGAGCTGTTTTTT.

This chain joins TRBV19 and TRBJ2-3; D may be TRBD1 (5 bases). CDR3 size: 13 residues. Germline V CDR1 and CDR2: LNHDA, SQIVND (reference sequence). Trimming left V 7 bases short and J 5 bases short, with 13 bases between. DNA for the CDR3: TGTGCCAGTACCAAAGGGGCAGGAGATACGCAGTATTTT. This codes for CASTKGAGDTQYF.

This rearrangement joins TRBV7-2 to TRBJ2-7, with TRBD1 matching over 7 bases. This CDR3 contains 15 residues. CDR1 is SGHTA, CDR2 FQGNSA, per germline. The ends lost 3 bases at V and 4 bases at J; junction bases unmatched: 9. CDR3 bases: TGTGCCAGCAGCTTTAACCGGGACAGCCGGTACGAGCAGTACTTC. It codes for CASSFNRDSRYEQYF.

The DNA of the CDR3 is TGCAGCGTTGAGAGTGTAAGGACAGGGTCGCGGGAGCAGTACTTC. Protein: CSVESVRTGSREQYF. The chain employs TRBV29-1 and TRBJ2-7; 8 nucleotides align to TRBD1. The CDR3 is made up of 15 amino acids. CDR1 and CDR2 (germline): SQVTM, ANQGSEA. Trimming removed 3 bases from V and 7 bases from J; junction bases left unmatched: 14.

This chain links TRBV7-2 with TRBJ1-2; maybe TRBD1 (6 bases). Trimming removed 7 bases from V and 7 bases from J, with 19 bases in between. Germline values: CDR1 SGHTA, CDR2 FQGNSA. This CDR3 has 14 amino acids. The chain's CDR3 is CASTGGLGESGYTF. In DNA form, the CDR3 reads TGTGCCAGCACCGGGGGCCTAGGGGAAAGTGGCTACACCTTC.

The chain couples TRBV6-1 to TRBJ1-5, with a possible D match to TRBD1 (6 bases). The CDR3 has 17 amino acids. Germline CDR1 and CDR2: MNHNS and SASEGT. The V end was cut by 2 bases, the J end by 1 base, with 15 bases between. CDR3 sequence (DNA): TGTGCCAGCAGTGAAAAGATAGGGACACAAAGCAATCAGCCCCAGCATTTT. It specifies CASSEKIGTQSNQPQHF.

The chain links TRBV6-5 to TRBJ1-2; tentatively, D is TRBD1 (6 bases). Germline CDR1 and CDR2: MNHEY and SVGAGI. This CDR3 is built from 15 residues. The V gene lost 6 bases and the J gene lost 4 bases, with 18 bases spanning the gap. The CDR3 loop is CASRRTGYSGYGYTF. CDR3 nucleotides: TGTGCCAGCAGGAGAACAGGGTACTCGGGCTATGGCTACACCTTC.

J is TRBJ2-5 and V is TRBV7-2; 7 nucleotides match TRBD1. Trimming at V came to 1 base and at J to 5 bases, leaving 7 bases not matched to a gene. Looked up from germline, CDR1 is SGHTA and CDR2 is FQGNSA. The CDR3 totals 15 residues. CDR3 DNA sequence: TGTGCCAGCAGCTTAGTAGAGGGGGCGATTGAGACCCAGTACTTC. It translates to CASSLVEGAIETQYF.

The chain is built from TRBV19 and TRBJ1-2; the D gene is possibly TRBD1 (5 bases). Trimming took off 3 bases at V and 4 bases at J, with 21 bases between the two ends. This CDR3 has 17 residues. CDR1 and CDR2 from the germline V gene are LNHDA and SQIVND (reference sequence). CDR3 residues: CASSIAIGAGLSYGYTF. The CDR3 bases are TGTGCCAGTAGTATTGCCATCGGGGCAGGGCTGTCCTATGGCTACACCTTC.

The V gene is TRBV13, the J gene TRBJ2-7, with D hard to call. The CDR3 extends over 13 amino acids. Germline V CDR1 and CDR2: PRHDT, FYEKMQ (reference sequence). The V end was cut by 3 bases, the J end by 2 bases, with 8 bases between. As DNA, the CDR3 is TGTGCCAGCAGCTTTAGTCCCACCTACGAGCAGTACTTC. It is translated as CASSFSPTYEQYF. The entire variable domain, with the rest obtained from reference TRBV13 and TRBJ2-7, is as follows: AAGVIQSPRHLIKEKRETATLKCYPIPRHDTVYWYQQGPGQDPQFLISFYEKMQSDKGSIPDRFSAQQFSDYHSELNMSSLELGDSALYFCASSFSPTYEQYFGPGTRLTVT.

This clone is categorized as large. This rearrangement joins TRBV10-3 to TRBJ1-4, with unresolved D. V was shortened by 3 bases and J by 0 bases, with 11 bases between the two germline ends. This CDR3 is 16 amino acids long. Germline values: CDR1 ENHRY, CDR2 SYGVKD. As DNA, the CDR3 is TGTGCCATCAGTGAAACGCAGCGAGCAACTAATGAAAAACTGTTTTTT. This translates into CAISETQRATNEKLFF.

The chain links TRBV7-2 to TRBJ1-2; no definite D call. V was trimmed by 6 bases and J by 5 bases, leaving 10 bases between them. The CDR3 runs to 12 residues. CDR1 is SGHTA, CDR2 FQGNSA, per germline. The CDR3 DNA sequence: TGTGCCAGCAGTATAGTGGGATATGGCTACACCTTC. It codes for CASSIVGYGYTF.

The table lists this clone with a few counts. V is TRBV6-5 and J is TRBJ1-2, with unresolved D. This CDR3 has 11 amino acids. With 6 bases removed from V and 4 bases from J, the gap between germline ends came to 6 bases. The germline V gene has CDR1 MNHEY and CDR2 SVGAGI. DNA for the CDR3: TGTGCCAGCAGGGCATCCTATGGCTACACCTTC. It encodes CASRASYGYTF.

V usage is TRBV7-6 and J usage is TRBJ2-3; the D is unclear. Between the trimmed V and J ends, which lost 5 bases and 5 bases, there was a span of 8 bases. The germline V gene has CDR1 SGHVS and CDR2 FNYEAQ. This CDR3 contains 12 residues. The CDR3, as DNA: TGTGCCAGCAGCGAGAGTGGAGATACGCAGTATTTT. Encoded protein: CASSESGDTQYF.

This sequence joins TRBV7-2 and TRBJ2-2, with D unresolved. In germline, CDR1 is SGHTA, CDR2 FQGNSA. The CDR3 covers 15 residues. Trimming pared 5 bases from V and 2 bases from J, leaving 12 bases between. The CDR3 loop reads CASSPVGRNTGELFF. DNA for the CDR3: TGTGCCAGCAGCCCCGTTGGCAGAAACACCGGGGAGCTGTTTTTT.

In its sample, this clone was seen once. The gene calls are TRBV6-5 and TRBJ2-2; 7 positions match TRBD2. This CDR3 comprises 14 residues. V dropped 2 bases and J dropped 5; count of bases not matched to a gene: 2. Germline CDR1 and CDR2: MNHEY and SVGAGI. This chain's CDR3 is CASSYGRETGELFF. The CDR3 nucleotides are TGTGCCAGCAGTTACGGGAGGGAAACCGGGGAGCTGTTTTTT.

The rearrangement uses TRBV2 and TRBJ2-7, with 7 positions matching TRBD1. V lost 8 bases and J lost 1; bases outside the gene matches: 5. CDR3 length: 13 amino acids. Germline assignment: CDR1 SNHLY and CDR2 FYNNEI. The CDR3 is CASGGTVSYEQYF. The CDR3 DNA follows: TGTGCCAGCGGTGGGACAGTGTCCTACGAGCAGTACTTC.

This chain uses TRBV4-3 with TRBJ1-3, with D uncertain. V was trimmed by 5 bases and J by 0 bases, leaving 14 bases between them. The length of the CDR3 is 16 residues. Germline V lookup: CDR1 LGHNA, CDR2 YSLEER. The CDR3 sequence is CASSEGRAISGNTIYF. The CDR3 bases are TGCGCCAGCAGCGAAGGGAGAGCCATCTCTGGAAACACCATATATTTT.

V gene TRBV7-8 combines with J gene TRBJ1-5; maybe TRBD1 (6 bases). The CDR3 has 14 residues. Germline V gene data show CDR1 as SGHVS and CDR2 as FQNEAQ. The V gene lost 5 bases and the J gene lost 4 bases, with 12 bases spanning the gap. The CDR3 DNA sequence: TGTGCCAGCAGCGCCGGGAGGGGGAATCAGCCCCAGCATTTT. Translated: CASSAGRGNQPQHF.

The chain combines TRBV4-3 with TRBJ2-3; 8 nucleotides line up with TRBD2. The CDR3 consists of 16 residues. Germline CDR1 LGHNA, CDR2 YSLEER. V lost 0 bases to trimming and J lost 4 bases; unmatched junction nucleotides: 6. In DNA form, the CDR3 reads TGCGCCAGCAGCCAAGACCGGGGGGGGCTGCCAGATACGCAGTATTTT. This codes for CASSQDRGGLPDTQYF.

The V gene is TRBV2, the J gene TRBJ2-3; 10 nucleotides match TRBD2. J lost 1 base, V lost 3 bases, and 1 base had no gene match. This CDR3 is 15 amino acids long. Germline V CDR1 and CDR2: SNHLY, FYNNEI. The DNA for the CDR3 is TGTGCCAGCAGTGAGCTAGCGGGGGGCACAGATACGCAGTATTTT. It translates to CASSELAGGTDTQYF.

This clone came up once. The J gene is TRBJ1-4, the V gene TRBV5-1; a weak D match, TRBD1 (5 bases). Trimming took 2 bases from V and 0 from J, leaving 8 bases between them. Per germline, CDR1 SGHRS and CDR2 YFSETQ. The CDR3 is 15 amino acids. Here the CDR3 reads CASSFGGATNEKLFF. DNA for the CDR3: TGCGCCAGCAGCTTCGGGGGGGCAACTAATGAAAAACTGTTTTTT.

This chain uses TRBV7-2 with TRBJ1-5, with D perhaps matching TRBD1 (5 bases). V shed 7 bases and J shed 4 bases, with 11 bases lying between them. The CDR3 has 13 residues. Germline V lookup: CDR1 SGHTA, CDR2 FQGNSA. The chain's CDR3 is CASTSGGNQPQHF. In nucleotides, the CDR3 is TGTGCCAGCACCTCCGGGGGGAATCAGCCCCAGCATTTT.

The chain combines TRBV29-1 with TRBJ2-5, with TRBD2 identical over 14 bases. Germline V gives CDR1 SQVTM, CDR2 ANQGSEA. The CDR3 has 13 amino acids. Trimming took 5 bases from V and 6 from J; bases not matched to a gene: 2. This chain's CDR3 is CSVRTSGGKTQYF. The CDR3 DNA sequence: TGCAGCGTTAGGACTAGCGGGGGGAAGACCCAGTACTTC.

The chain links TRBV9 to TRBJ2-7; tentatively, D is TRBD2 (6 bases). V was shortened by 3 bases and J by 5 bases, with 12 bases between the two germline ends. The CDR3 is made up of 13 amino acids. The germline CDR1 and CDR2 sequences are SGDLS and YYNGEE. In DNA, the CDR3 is TGTGCCAGCAGCGCCCCCGGGGGTCACGAGCAGTACTTC. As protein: CASSAPGGHEQYF.

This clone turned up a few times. The CDR3 DNA follows: TGTGCCAGCAGCCCCATCGGAGGCTACACCTTC. Amino acid sequence: CASSPIGGYTF. This chain uses TRBV7-2 with TRBJ1-2; D gene unclear. The V end was cut by 5 bases, the J end by 8 bases, with 9 bases between. This CDR3 has 11 residues. CDR1 is SGHTA and CDR2 is FQGNSA in the germline V gene.

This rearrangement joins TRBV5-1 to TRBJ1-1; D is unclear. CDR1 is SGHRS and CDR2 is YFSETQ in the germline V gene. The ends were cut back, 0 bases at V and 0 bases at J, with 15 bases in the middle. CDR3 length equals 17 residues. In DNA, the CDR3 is TGCGCCAGCAGCTTGGAGACACCGGATACTATGAACACTGAAGCTTTCTTT. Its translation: CASSLETPDTMNTEAFF.